Below are 28 T cell receptor beta chains sequenced from a single sample in a study of T-cell memory formation after mild COVID-19. Using its own MiXCR run on the 5' RACE reads, TCRdb lists one record per CDR3 protein. The repertoire includes 400,000 to 500,000 distinct CDR3 sequences, 24% of them detected once, and about 10% sits in the top ten. The sequencing sample was made of PBMCs or a T cell subset sorted from them (not recorded which). The receptors here all came from an adult woman who had mild COVID-19 (a few samples of this study predate the infection). Cell type and time point are not known.

This clonotype has just a few counts. The genes are TRBV24-1 and TRBJ1-5; TRBD1 agrees at 8 bases. The CDR3 covers 14 residues. Germline V gene data show CDR1 as KGHDR and CDR2 as SFDVKD. J lost 4 bases, V lost 9 bases, and 7 bases had no gene match. CDR3 region: CATGSGQGNQPQHF. The CDR3 DNA sequence: TGTGCCACCGGGTCTGGACAGGGAAATCAGCCCCAGCATTTT.

This clonotype was counted only a few times. V gene TRBV9 combines with J gene TRBJ2-7, with 8 bases fitting TRBD2. There are 17 residues in the CDR3. Germline-derived CDR1 and CDR2 are SGDLS and YYNGEE. V was pared by 4 bases and J by 2 bases, with 14 bases of the junction left unmatched. CDR3 bases: TGTGCCAGCAGCCCCCTTCCCAATAGCGGGACCACCTACGAGCAGTACTTC. Translated, it gives CASSPLPNSGTTYEQYF.

This chain joins TRBV7-2 and TRBJ2-3, with D possibly being TRBD2 (5 bases). Germline-derived CDR1 and CDR2 are SGHTA and FQGNSA. V lost 2 bases, J lost 5 bases, and 14 bases lay in between. This CDR3 comprises 15 residues. The CDR3 reads CASSLNSGLLDTQYF. The CDR3 DNA reads TGTGCCAGCAGCTTAAATTCCGGACTTCTAGATACGCAGTATTTT.

V is TRBV29-1 and J is TRBJ2-7; TRBD2 matches 11 bases. In germline, CDR1 is SQVTM, CDR2 ANQGSEA. The CDR3 loop spans 16 amino acids. The V and J ends lost 3 bases and 4 bases, in that order; junction bases with no gene match: 11. CDR3 DNA: TGCAGCGTTGAGGGTCTTACCGGGACTAGCGGTTACGAGCAGTACTTC. It yields the protein CSVEGLTGTSGYEQYF.

In its sample, this clonotype was seen a few times. The V gene is TRBV7-9, the J gene TRBJ1-1; 7 nucleotides match TRBD1. The CDR3 totals 16 residues. Looked up from germline, CDR1 is SEHNR and CDR2 is FQNEAQ (reference sequence). V lost 4 bases to trimming and J lost 4 bases; unmatched junction nucleotides: 12. The CDR3 sequence is CASSSGTGESSTEAFF. The DNA of the CDR3 is TGTGCCAGCAGCTCCGGAACAGGGGAATCGAGCACTGAAGCTTTCTTT.

This rearrangement joins TRBV4-1 to TRBJ1-2; perhaps TRBD1 as D (5 bases). Looked up from germline, CDR1 is MGHRA and CDR2 is YSYEKL. The CDR3 contains 16 residues. V was pared by 0 bases and J by 5 bases, with 16 bases between. The CDR3 DNA is TGCGCCAGCAGCCAAGAACGAAGGGGCGGGGAGTATGGCTACACCTTC. As protein: CASSQERRGGEYGYTF.

The rearrangement joins TRBV6-1 to TRBJ2-7; unclear D gene. The CDR3 loop spans 15 amino acids. The V end was cut by 8 bases, the J end by 2 bases, with 19 bases between. Per germline, CDR1 MNHNS and CDR2 SASEGT. The CDR3 DNA reads as TGTGCCAGCGACGAAATGGTTGGACCACCCTACGAGCAGTACTTC. This gives the protein CASDEMVGPPYEQYF.

The V and J genes are TRBV3-1 and TRBJ2-3; perhaps TRBD2 as D (6 bases). The V gene's germline CDR1 is LGHDT and CDR2 YNNKEL (reference sequence). The CDR3 runs 14 residues. Trimming cost V 4 bases and J 2 bases, with 10 bases left between them. This chain's CDR3 is CASSRRVYTDTQYF. The DNA for the CDR3 is TGTGCCAGCAGCCGGAGGGTATACACAGATACGCAGTATTTT.

This clonotype has a handful of counts. The rearrangement links TRBV12-3 or TRBV12-4 to TRBJ2-2; D gene ambiguous. Trimming removed 6 bases from V and 6 bases from J, with 11 bases in between. The CDR3 contains 13 residues. The CDR3 DNA follows: TGTGCCAGCAGCTCTCTCAGTCCCGGGGAGCTGTTTTTT. Encoded protein: CASSSLSPGELFF.

This clonotype was detected a few times. The chain employs TRBV20-1 and TRBJ1-1; TRBD1 matches 8 bases. Per germline, CDR1 DFQATT and CDR2 SNEGSKA (reference sequence). The CDR3 covers 14 residues. After removal of 4 bases from V and 6 bases from J, the junction contained 10 bases not matched to a gene. The CDR3 DNA follows: TGCAGTGCTAACCGACAGGGGAGCGTCGCTGAAGCTTTCTTT. Amino acid sequence: CSANRQGSVAEAFF.

This clonotype was picked up a small number of times. The CDR3 sequence: CASTSPGGWETQYF. The CDR3 DNA reads as TGTGCCAGCACCTCCCCAGGGGGTTGGGAGACCCAGTACTTC. The chain combines TRBV6-5 with TRBJ2-5, with TRBD1 matching over 7 bases. The CDR3 length is 14 residues. Germline CDR1 MNHEY, CDR2 SVGAGI. Trimming took 7 bases from V and 5 from J; bases not matched to a gene: 10.

The CDR3 is CASSPPNIGNTEAFF. The CDR3 DNA follows: TGTGCCAGCTCACCACCCAACATAGGGAACACTGAAGCTTTCTTT. V and J are TRBV18 and TRBJ1-1; D not resolved. CDR1 is KGHSH, CDR2 LQKENI, per germline. This CDR3 is built from 15 residues. V dropped 0 bases and J dropped 1 base, with 9 bases sitting between them.

This clonotype turned up a few times. The CDR3 loop is CASSFRVGTRNEQFF. The CDR3 region has the DNA TGTGCCAGCAGCTTCCGGGTAGGGACCCGTAATGAGCAGTTCTTC. V and J are TRBV7-6 and TRBJ2-1, with D perhaps given as TRBD1 or TRBD2 (5 bases each). This CDR3 spans 15 amino acids. The germline gives CDR1 SGHVS, CDR2 FNYEAQ. The germline V and J ends were trimmed by 3 bases and 7 bases, with 16 bases remaining between them.

The rearrangement joins TRBV29-1 to TRBJ2-5; no reliable D call. This CDR3 spans 13 amino acids. Deletions cut 4 bases from V and 5 bases from J, with 14 bases between. Per the germline V gene, CDR1 is SQVTM and CDR2 is ANQGSEA. CDR3 region: CSVGGPYLETQYF. The CDR3 DNA sequence: TGCAGCGTTGGAGGACCGTACTTGGAGACCCAGTACTTC.

The chain employs TRBV29-1 and TRBJ2-1, with D possibly matching TRBD1 (6 bases). Between the trimmed V and J ends, which lost 0 bases and 12 bases, there was a span of 15 bases. CDR3 length: 13 amino acids. CDR1 is SQVTM and CDR2 is ANQGSEA in the germline V gene. As DNA, the CDR3 is TGCAGCGTTGAAGATCGAGTAGGCAGGGGGCAGTTCTTC. Translating gives CSVEDRVGRGQFF.

Only a few counts were recorded for this clonotype. J is TRBJ2-5 and V is TRBV5-1, with D perhaps TRBD1 (6 bases). The CDR3 has 14 residues. V was clipped by 4 bases and J by 4 bases, with 14 bases between them. Germline V lookup: CDR1 SGHRS, CDR2 YFSETQ. CDR3 sequence reads: CASSRTASRETQYF. CDR3 bases: TGCGCCAGCAGCAGGACAGCGAGTCGAGAGACCCAGTACTTC.

V is TRBV20-1 and J is TRBJ1-6; possible D gene TRBD1, 6 bases. Germline CDR1 DFQATT, CDR2 SNEGSKA (reference sequence). The CDR3 is 16 residues long. V shed 3 bases and J shed 7 bases, with 19 bases lying between them. CDR3 loop: CSASQSLAGANSPLHF. CDR3 bases: TGCAGTGCTAGTCAATCTCTTGCAGGGGCGAATTCACCCCTCCACTTT.

The J gene is TRBJ1-2, the V gene TRBV28, with 9 bases fitting TRBD1. The ends lost 5 bases at V and 2 bases at J; junction bases unmatched: 6. Germline CDR1 and CDR2: MDHEN and SYDVKM. The CDR3 runs 15 residues. This CDR3 reads CASSPSTGGNYGYTF. The CDR3 DNA reads as TGTGCCAGCAGTCCATCGACAGGGGGGAACTATGGCTACACCTTC.

The rearrangement joins TRBV12-3 or TRBV12-4 to TRBJ1-1; D unresolved. Trimming left V 6 bases short and J 7 bases short, with 21 bases between. The CDR3 extends over 15 amino acids. The CDR3 DNA is TGTGCCAGCAGGCCAGTCAGGACCGGGCGAGGTGAAGCTTTCTTT. Its protein product is CASRPVRTGRGEAFF.

V gene TRBV12-3 or TRBV12-4 combines with J gene TRBJ2-3; 9 bases agree with TRBD2. J gave up 5 bases and V 5 bases, and 2 bases lay outside the gene matches. CDR3 size: 13 residues. The DNA for the CDR3 is TGTGCCAGCAGTGGACTAGCGAAAGATACGCAGTATTTT. It translates to CASSGLAKDTQYF.

V gene TRBV6-5 combines with J gene TRBJ2-7, with TRBD1 matching 9 bases. J gave up 2 bases and V 3 bases, and 11 bases lay outside the gene matches. This CDR3 is 17 amino acids long. CDR1 is MNHEY, CDR2 SVGAGI, per germline. The CDR3 protein is CASSYLTTGGVPYEQYF. CDR3 in DNA: TGTGCCAGCAGTTATCTCACGACAGGGGGGGTCCCCTACGAGCAGTACTTC.

The chain uses TRBV9 and TRBJ1-2; tentative D call: TRBD1 (5 bases). This CDR3 spans 15 amino acids. With 2 bases removed from V and 0 bases from J, the gap between germline ends came to 11 bases. Germline lookup yields CDR1 SGDLS and CDR2 YYNGEE. Written as DNA, the CDR3 is TGTGCCAGCAGCGTGGGGACGGTGACTAACTATGGCTACACCTTC. Amino acids: CASSVGTVTNYGYTF.

This clonotype was found a few times. The chain is built from TRBV4-1 and TRBJ2-1; D not certain. V was pared by 0 bases and J by 10 bases, with 4 bases between. This CDR3 has 11 amino acids. Germline loops: CDR1 MGHRA, CDR2 YSYEKL. This CDR3 reads CASSQEFEQFF. In nucleotides, the CDR3 is TGCGCCAGCAGCCAAGAGTTCGAGCAGTTCTTC.

This clonotype was counted between two and nine times. J is TRBJ2-3 and V is TRBV7-2, with TRBD2 matching 10 bases. In germline, CDR1 is SGHTA, CDR2 FQGNSA. CDR3 length equals 18 residues. Trimming at V came to 6 bases and at J to 2 bases, leaving 14 bases not matched to a gene. The CDR3 DNA follows: TGTGCCAGCAGACAAAAGAGGGTCCTAGCGGGGGACACAGATACGCAGTATTTT. Translating gives CASRQKRVLAGDTDTQYF.

The rearrangement uses TRBV19 and TRBJ2-1, with D tentatively TRBD2 (5 bases). This CDR3 comprises 15 residues. Germline CDR1 and CDR2: LNHDA and SQIVND (reference sequence). The V end lost 9 bases, the J end lost 0 bases, and 15 bases lay between the germline ends. The CDR3 DNA reads TGTGCCAGCAAAACGAGCGGAAGCTCCTACAATGAGCAGTTCTTC. As protein: CASKTSGSSYNEQFF.

This clonotype was detected only a few times. The chain links TRBV5-1 to TRBJ1-6; D gene uncertain. The CDR3 spans 15 residues. Trimming left V 0 bases short and J 10 bases short, with 14 bases between. Germline V gives CDR1 SGHRS, CDR2 YFSETQ. CDR3 amino acids: CASSLDPGRVSPLHF. In nucleotides, the CDR3 is TGCGCCAGCAGCTTGGATCCGGGTCGAGTCTCACCCCTCCACTTT.

V usage is TRBV5-1 and J usage is TRBJ2-1, with TRBD1 matching 10 bases. Germline CDR1 SGHRS, CDR2 YFSETQ. J was trimmed by 9 bases and V by 4 bases; bases with no gene match: 10. The CDR3 loop spans 15 amino acids. CDR3 residues: CASSAGQGDRGEQFF. The CDR3 nucleotides are TGCGCCAGCAGCGCCGGACAGGGGGATAGGGGTGAGCAGTTCTTC.

The chain joins TRBV6-2 or TRBV6-3 to TRBJ1-6; the D gene is possibly TRBD1 (6 bases). Trimming took off 0 bases at V and 0 bases at J, with 12 bases between the two ends. The CDR3 is 18 residues long. Germline V gene data show CDR1 as MNHEY and CDR2 as SVGEGT. The CDR3 DNA reads TGTGCCAGCAGTTACTCGACGGGGACAAGCTCCTATAATTCACCCCTCCACTTT. It translates to CASSYSTGTSSYNSPLHF.